This TCR beta chain emerged from a study of control samples from healthy donors and cancer patients. The assay was immunoSEQ multiplex PCR, and TCRdb's table has in-frame clones only and misses some. The data show tens of thousands of clones, around 85% seen once. V was clipped by 0 bases and J by 8 bases, with 13 bases between them. The length of the CDR3 is 15 residues. From germline, CDR1 is MNHNS and CDR2 SASEGT. The sequence was collected from a man aged 30-40 years in good health. Sequencing was performed on blood. The gene calls are TRBV6-1 and TRBJ1-4, with D hard to call. CDR3 in DNA: TGTGCCAGCAGTGAAGCGCCACGGTTTCAGGAAAAACTGTTTTTT. Its protein product is CASSEAPRFQEKLFF.